These 28 T cell receptor beta chains originate from one sample sequenced in a study of blood T cell repertoires in COVID-19. The repertoire was sequenced with immunoSEQ multiplex PCR; TCRdb's copy has only in-frame clones and lacks some. The sample yields a few hundred thousand clones, roughly 87% seen once. Sequencing was performed on PBMCs or T cells enriched from blood (not recorded which). These receptors all stem from a woman aged 25 to 39 who had recovered from COVID-19.

With respect to this clone: Different DNA sequences within this sample yield the same CDR3. This chain joins TRBV2 and TRBJ2-7, with 10 bases aligning to TRBD2. V shed 4 bases and J 2 bases; nucleotides not matched to a gene: 2. This CDR3 spans 14 amino acids. The germline CDR1 and CDR2 sequences are SNHLY and FYNNEI. The CDR3 here is CASSASGGTYEQYF. The CDR3 bases are TGTGCCAGCAGTGCTAGCGGGGGCACCTACGAGCAGTACTTC.

This clone was recorded a few times. The chain joins TRBV6-1 to TRBJ2-1, with 9 bases fitting TRBD1. In germline, CDR1 is MNHNS, CDR2 SASEGT. The CDR3 is 16 residues long. J lost 8 bases, V lost 1 base, and 9 bases had no gene match. Here the CDR3 DNA reads TGTGCCAGCAGTGAAGGGTGGGACAGGGTGTTGTATGAGCAGTTCTTC. Its protein is CASSEGWDRVLYEQFF.

The chain employs TRBV23-1 and TRBJ1-6; TRBD1 matches at 7 bases. TRBV23-1 belongs to the ORF category, with a function that is uncertain. This CDR3 has 16 amino acids. Germline trimming cut 6 bases from V and 5 bases from J; bases unmatched to any gene: 10. CDR3 in DNA: TGCGCCAGCAGCCCCGACAGGGCTCCTCATAATTCACCCCTCCACTTT. Translation: CASSPDRAPHNSPLHF.

The chain is built from TRBV12-5 and TRBJ2-2; no reliable D call. The CDR3 has 13 residues. With 6 bases removed from V and 1 base from J, the gap between germline ends came to 6 bases. Germline lookup yields CDR1 LGHNT and CDR2 FRNRAP. The CDR3 coding sequence is TGTGCTAGTGGCTCAGGGAACACCGGGGAGCTGTTTTTT. It codes for CASGSGNTGELFF.

The CDR3: CASWDRGFIGNQPQHF. The CDR3, as DNA: TGTGCCAGTTGGGACAGGGGATTTATTGGCAATCAGCCCCAGCATTTT. This chain links TRBV19 with TRBJ1-5, with 10 bases that match TRBD1. CDR1 is LNHDA and CDR2 is SQIVND in the germline V gene (reference sequence). The V and J ends lost 8 bases and 2 bases, in that order; junction bases with no gene match: 9. This CDR3 region has 16 residues.

The rearrangement links TRBV20-1 to TRBJ2-5; 12 bases are shared with TRBD2. CDR3 size: 15 residues. After removal of 3 bases from V and 4 bases from J, the junction contained 6 bases not matched to a gene. Germline CDR1 DFQATT, CDR2 SNEGSKA (reference sequence). The CDR3 spells CSASMTSGGGETQYF. The CDR3 nucleotides are TGCAGTGCTAGTATGACTAGCGGGGGTGGAGAGACCCAGTACTTC.

The V and J genes are TRBV27 and TRBJ1-5; D unclear. The CDR3 covers 13 residues. Germline CDR1 is MNHEY and CDR2 is SMNVEV (reference sequence). V lost 8 bases, J lost 6 bases, and 14 bases lay in between. CDR3 bases: TGTGCCAGCCATGACGGGGTCGGTCAGCCCCAGCATTTT. Translation gives CASHDGVGQPQHF.

This chain links TRBV6-5 with TRBJ1-3, with 9 bases aligning to TRBD1. The CDR3 is made up of 15 amino acids. With V trimmed by 5 bases and J by 2 bases, 4 bases remained unmatched. Germline V gene lookup returns CDR1 MNHEY and CDR2 SVGAGI. CDR3 sequence: CASSRTGAAGNTIYF. The CDR3 coding sequence is TGTGCCAGCAGTCGGACAGGGGCTGCTGGAAACACCATATATTTT.

The chain has TRBV10-2 and TRBJ1-6, with 10 bases fitting TRBD1. Germline V lookup: CDR1 WSHSY, CDR2 SAAADI. V was pared by 6 bases and J by 8 bases, with 7 bases of the junction left unmatched. The CDR3 contains 15 residues. The CDR3 sequence: CASRVTGTGDSPLHF. As DNA, the CDR3 is TGCGCCAGCAGGGTCACCGGGACAGGGGATTCACCCCTCCACTTT.

The J gene is TRBJ1-2, the V gene TRBV6-5; 8 nucleotides agree with TRBD1. Germline assignment: CDR1 MNHEY and CDR2 SVGAGI. The CDR3 is 14 residues long. V shed 6 bases and J 8 bases; nucleotides not matched to a gene: 11. Here the CDR3 DNA reads TGTGCCAGCAGAGATGTCGACAGGGGTTGGGGCTACACCTTC. It specifies CASRDVDRGWGYTF.

The V and J genes are TRBV7-9 and TRBJ2-7; weak D call: TRBD2 (6 bases). Germline CDR1 and CDR2: SEHNR and FQNEAQ (reference sequence). The CDR3 length is 15 residues. V shed 4 bases and J shed 2 bases, with 15 bases lying between them. The CDR3 is CASSSRDFRTYEQYF. The CDR3 region has the DNA TGTGCCAGCAGCTCCCGGGACTTTAGAACCTACGAGCAGTACTTC.

The chain uses TRBV5-1 and TRBJ1-3; D call uncertain. The germline gives CDR1 SGHRS, CDR2 YFSETQ. V was pared by 4 bases and J by 1 base, with 6 bases between. The CDR3 spans 13 residues. The CDR3 sequence: CASSQASGNTIYF. CDR3 DNA: TGCGCCAGCAGCCAAGCGTCTGGAAACACCATATATTTT.

The chain is built from TRBV13 and TRBJ2-7; tentatively, D is TRBD2 (7 bases). V was trimmed by 5 bases and J by 2 bases, leaving 19 bases between them. The CDR3 is 16 residues long. In germline, CDR1 is PRHDT, CDR2 FYEKMQ (reference sequence). CDR3 protein: CASSAKNLGGPYEQYF. DNA of the CDR3: TGTGCCAGCAGCGCCAAAAACCTGGGGGGGCCCTACGAGCAGTACTTC. The entire variable domain, with the rest obtained from reference TRBV13 and TRBJ2-7, is as follows: AAGVIQSPRHLIKEKRETATLKCYPIPRHDTVYWYQQGPGQDPQFLISFYEKMQSDKGSIPDRFSAQQFSDYHSELNMSSLELGDSALYFCASSAKNLGGPYEQYFGPGTRLTVT.

The rearrangement joins TRBV10-3 to TRBJ2-6; 9 bases align to TRBD1. The junction had 8 bases not matched to a gene; V was cut back by 5 bases and J by 0 bases. This CDR3 has 18 amino acids. Germline V gene sequence: CDR1 ENHRY, CDR2 SYGVKD. DNA of the CDR3: TGTGCCATCAGTTACCGGGACAGGGACCGCTCTGGGGCCAACGTCCTGACTTTC. Residues: CAISYRDRDRSGANVLTF.

The CDR3 reads CASSLGTGGINTEAFF. The CDR3 region has the DNA TGTGCCAGCAGCCTCGGGACAGGGGGCATCAACACTGAAGCTTTCTTT. The rearrangement joins TRBV5-5 to TRBJ1-1; the match to TRBD1 covers 12 bases. Germline V gene sequence: CDR1 SGHKS, CDR2 YYEKEE (reference sequence). V gave up 4 bases and J gave up 2 bases; unmatched junction bases: 6. The CDR3 consists of 16 residues.

The chain is built from TRBV15 and TRBJ1-2, with a weak D call TRBD1 (5 bases). The V and J ends lost 0 bases and 4 bases respectively, with 12 bases between them. The CDR3 has 15 amino acids. Germline lookup yields CDR1 LNHNV and CDR2 YYDKDF (reference sequence). The CDR3 DNA follows: TGTGCCACCAGCAGAGATCTGGAGGGGTTCTATGGCTACACCTTC. Amino acids: CATSRDLEGFYGYTF.

V usage is TRBV5-1 and J usage is TRBJ2-3; TRBD2 might be the D (5 bases). The germline gives CDR1 SGHRS, CDR2 YFSETQ. With 0 bases removed from V and 6 bases from J, the gap between germline ends came to 8 bases. The length of the CDR3 is 13 residues. As DNA, the CDR3 is TGCGCCAGCAGCTTGGAACCGGGGGATACGCAGTATTTT. Residues: CASSLEPGDTQYF.

This clone was observed once. The chain combines TRBV12-3 or TRBV12-4 with TRBJ1-1, with unresolved D. The CDR3 sequence is 12 residues long. V gave up 7 bases and J gave up 6 bases, with 12 bases separating them. CDR3 sequence reads: CASTPEGPEAFF. For the CDR3, the DNA is TGTGCCAGCACGCCGGAGGGCCCTGAAGCTTTCTTT.

This clone came up a few times. The genes are TRBV4-1 and TRBJ1-1; 8 bases fit TRBD1. In germline, CDR1 is MGHRA, CDR2 YSYEKL. CDR3 length: 17 residues. V lost 1 base to trimming and J lost 5 bases; unmatched junction nucleotides: 12. The CDR3 nucleotides are TGCGCCAGCAGCCAAGCTTGGACGGACAGGGAAAATACTGAAGCTTTCTTT. Protein: CASSQAWTDRENTEAFF.

This chain uses TRBV30 with TRBJ1-1, with D perhaps TRBD1 (6 bases). The V end lost 8 bases, the J end lost 0 bases, and 16 bases lay between the germline ends. The CDR3 has 14 residues. CDR1 GTSNPN and CDR2 SVGIG come from the germline V gene (reference sequence). CDR3 amino acids: CAGETGALNTEAFF. CDR3 coding DNA: TGTGCCGGTGAGACAGGAGCCCTGAACACTGAAGCTTTCTTT.

The V call is TRBV11-3, the J call TRBJ2-1, with 14 bases that match TRBD2. CDR3 length: 18 amino acids. V dropped 5 bases and J dropped 2; count of bases not matched to a gene: 8. Germline values: CDR1 SGHNT, CDR2 YENEEA. The chain's CDR3 is CASSRTSGGPPAYNEQFF. Here the CDR3 DNA reads TGTGCCAGCAGCCGGACTAGCGGGGGGCCCCCCGCCTACAATGAGCAGTTCTTC.

The chain has TRBV6-2 or TRBV6-3 and TRBJ1-5, with a tentative D call TRBD1 (5 bases). V lost 5 bases, J lost 9 bases, and 8 bases lay in between. Per germline, CDR1 MNHEY and CDR2 SVGEGT. CDR3 length equals 11 residues. The CDR3 loop reads CASSNGGPQHF. CDR3 DNA sequence: TGTGCCAGCAGTAACGGGGGGCCCCAGCATTTT.

J is TRBJ2-7 and V is TRBV10-2; 10 bases agree with TRBD1. V was clipped by 5 bases and J by 3 bases; unmatched bases: 10. Looked up from germline, CDR1 is WSHSY and CDR2 is SAAADI. This CDR3 has 16 residues. For the CDR3, the DNA is TGCGCCAGCAGTCCTGATACGGGGACAGGGGACTACGAGCAGTACTTC. Translated: CASSPDTGTGDYEQYF.

The chain combines TRBV19 with TRBJ1-3; D not certain. The CDR3 is made up of 14 amino acids. Trimming removed 7 bases from V and 1 base from J, with 11 bases in between. Per germline, CDR1 LNHDA and CDR2 SQIVND (reference sequence). The CDR3 protein is CASKVGDSGNTIYF. The CDR3 DNA is TGTGCCAGTAAAGTCGGGGATTCTGGAAACACCATATATTTT.

This clone was seen a handful of times. The chain carries TRBV7-8 and TRBJ2-4; D is possibly TRBD2 (5 bases). V lost 1 base and J lost 5, with 6 bases in between. The CDR3 runs 13 residues. Germline V gene lookup returns CDR1 SGHVS and CDR2 FQNEAQ. CDR3 loop: CASSLVGENIQYF. The CDR3 DNA reads as TGTGCCAGCAGCTTAGTCGGGGAAAACATTCAGTACTTC.

CDR3 loop: CASSPDRGSNQPQHF. CDR3 in DNA: TGTGCCAGCAGCCCGGACAGGGGTAGCAATCAGCCCCAGCATTTT. The chain couples TRBV28 to TRBJ1-5; 9 bases fit TRBD1. CDR1 is MDHEN, CDR2 SYDVKM, per germline. J lost 0 bases, V lost 6 bases, and 3 bases had no gene match. The CDR3 consists of 15 residues.

As concerns this clone: The same CDR3 arises from other DNA sequences in this sample as well. The chain recombines TRBV27 with TRBJ1-2; D perhaps matches TRBD1 (5 bases). This CDR3 spans 14 amino acids. Per germline, CDR1 MNHEY and CDR2 SMNVEV (reference sequence). Trimming left V 5 bases short and J 4 bases short, with 14 bases between. Here the CDR3 DNA reads TGTGCCAGCAGTACAGGCGGTCTACCCTATGGCTACACCTTC. It codes for CASSTGGLPYGYTF.

The table lists this clone with a few counts. This chain uses TRBV3-1 (or the pseudogene TRBV3-2) with TRBJ2-1; weak D call: TRBD2 (7 bases). V was clipped by 4 bases and J by 8 bases, with 18 bases between them. CDR1 is LGHDT and CDR2 is YNNKEL in the germline V gene (reference sequence). The CDR3 has 15 amino acids. CDR3 in DNA: TGTGCCAGCAGCCCGCGGCGGGGGCCGGGGGATGAGCAGTTCTTC. Its translation: CASSPRRGPGDEQFF.